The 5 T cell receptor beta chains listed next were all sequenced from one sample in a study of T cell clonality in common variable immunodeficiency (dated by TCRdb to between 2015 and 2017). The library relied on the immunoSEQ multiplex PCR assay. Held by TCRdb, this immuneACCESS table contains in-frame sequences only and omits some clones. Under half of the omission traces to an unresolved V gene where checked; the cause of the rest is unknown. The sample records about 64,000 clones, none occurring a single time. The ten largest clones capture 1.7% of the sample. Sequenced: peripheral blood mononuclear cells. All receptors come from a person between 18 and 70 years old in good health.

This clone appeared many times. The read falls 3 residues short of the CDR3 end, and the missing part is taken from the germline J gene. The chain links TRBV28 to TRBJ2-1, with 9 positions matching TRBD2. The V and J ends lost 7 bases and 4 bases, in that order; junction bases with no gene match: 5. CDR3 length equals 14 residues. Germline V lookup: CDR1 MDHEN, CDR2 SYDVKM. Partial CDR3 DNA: TGTGCCAGCATTCTGACTAGCGGATACAATGAG. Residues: CASILTSGYNE. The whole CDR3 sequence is CASILTSGYNEQFF.

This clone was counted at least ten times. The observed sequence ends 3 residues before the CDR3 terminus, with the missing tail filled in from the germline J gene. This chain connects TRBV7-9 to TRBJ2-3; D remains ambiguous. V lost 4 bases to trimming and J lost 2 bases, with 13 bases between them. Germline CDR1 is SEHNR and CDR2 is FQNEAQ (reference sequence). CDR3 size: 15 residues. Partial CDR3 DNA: TGTGCCAGCAGCTATTCCGGCCAGGTCACAGATACG. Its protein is CASSYSGQVTDT. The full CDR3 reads CASSYSGQVTDTQYF.

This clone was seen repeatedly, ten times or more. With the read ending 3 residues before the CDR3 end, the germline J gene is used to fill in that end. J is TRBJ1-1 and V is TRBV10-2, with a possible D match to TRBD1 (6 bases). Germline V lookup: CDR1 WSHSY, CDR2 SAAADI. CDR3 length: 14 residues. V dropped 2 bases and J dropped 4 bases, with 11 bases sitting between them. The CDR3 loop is CASSERRGSTEAFF. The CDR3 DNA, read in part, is TGCGCCAGCAGTGAGCGCAGGGGTAGCACTGAA.

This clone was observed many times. Here the CDR3 reads CASSSNAGLRNQPQHF. The DNA read from the CDR3 is TGTGCCAGTAGTTCTAATGCAGGACTCAGAAATCAGCCC. V and J are TRBV19 and TRBJ1-5, with no clear D. The CDR3 end is not reached by the read, which stops 3 residues before it; the germline J gene fills it in. The CDR3 runs 16 residues. Trimming removed 5 bases from V and 4 bases from J, with 18 bases in between. The germline gives CDR1 LNHDA, CDR2 SQIVND (reference sequence).

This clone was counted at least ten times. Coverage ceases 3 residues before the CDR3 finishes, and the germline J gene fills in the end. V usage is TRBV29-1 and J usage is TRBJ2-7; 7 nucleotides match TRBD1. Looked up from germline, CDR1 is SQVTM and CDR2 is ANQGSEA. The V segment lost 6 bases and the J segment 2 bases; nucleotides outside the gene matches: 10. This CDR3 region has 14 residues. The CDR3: CSVSRGTKAYEQYF. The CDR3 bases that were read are TGCAGCGTATCCAGGGGGACCAAGGCCTACGAG.